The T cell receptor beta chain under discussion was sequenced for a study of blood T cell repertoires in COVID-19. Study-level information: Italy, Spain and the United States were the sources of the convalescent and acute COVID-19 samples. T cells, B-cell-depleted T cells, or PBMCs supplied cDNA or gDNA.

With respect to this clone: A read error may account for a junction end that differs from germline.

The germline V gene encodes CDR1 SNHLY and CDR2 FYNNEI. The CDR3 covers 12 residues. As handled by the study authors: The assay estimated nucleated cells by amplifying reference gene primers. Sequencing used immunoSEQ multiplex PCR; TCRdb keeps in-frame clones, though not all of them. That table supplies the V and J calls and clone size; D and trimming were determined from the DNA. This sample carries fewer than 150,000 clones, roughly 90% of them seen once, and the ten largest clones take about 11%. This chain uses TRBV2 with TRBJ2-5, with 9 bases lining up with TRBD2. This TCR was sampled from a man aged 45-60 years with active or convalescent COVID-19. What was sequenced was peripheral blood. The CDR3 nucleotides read TGTGCCAGCAATACGGGACTAGCCTTACCCCACTTC. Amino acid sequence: CASNTGLALPHF. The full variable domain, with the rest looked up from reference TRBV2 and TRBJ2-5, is EPEVTQTPSHQVTQMGQEVILRCVPISNHLYFYWYRQILGQKVEFLVSFYNNEISEKSEIFDDQFSVERPDGSNFTLKIRSTKLEDSAMYFCASNTGLALPHFGPGTRLLVL.